The clone carrying this T cell receptor beta chain has more than one count but fewer than ten. Its antigen is not identified. The sample is drawn from a study of naive and memory T cell subsets. Notes on the study in general: This RNA-based method may be sensitive to activation-related transcript changes. Tuberculin site TCR excess was interpreted as type IV hypersensitivity infiltration.

Stated treatment: skin biopsy from PPD injection site in Mantoux-positive individual. An oligonucleotide containing a UMI was ligated to the 3' end of TCR cDNA. Skin biopsies came from PPD injection sites in Mantoux-positive individuals. Germline V gene data show CDR1 as MGHDK and CDR2 as SYGVNS. Trimming took 4 bases from V and 7 from J, leaving 11 bases between them. The CDR3 consists of 14 residues. Ligated cDNA underwent four rounds of PCR with nested alpha and beta constant region primers and SP2. MiXCR, applied by TCRdb to the UMI-ligation and nested PCR reads, yields one record per CDR3 protein. The profile shows more than 13,000 distinct CDR3 sequences, about 5% of them singletons.

Source: skin, taken from a tuberculin skin test site. The chain couples TRBV25-1 to TRBJ1-6; D possibly corresponds to TRBD1 (6 bases). The TCR originated in an adult in good health. Here the CDR3 DNA reads TGTGCCAGCAGTGCGGGACACGGAAATTCACCCCTCCACTTT. It translates to CASSAGHGNSPLHF.